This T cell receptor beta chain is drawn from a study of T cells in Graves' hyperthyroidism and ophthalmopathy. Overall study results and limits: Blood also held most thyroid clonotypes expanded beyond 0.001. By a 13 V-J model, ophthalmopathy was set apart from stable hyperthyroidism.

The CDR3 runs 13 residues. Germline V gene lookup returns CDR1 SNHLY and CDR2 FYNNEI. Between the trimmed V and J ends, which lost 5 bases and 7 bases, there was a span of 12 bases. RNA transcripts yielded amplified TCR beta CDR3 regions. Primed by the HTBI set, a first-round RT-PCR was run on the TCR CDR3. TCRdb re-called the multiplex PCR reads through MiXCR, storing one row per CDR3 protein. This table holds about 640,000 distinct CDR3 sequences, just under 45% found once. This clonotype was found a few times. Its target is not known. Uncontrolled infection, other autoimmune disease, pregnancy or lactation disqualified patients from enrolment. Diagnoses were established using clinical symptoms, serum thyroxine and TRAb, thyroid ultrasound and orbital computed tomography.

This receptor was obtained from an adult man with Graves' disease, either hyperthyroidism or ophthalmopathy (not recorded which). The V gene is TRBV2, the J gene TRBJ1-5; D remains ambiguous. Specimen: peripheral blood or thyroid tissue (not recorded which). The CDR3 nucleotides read TGTGCCAGCAGTTTTGAGGTAGCCCAGCCCCAGCATTTT. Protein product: CASSFEVAQPQHF.